Each of the 32 T cell receptor beta chains below was sequenced from the same sample in a study of T-cell reconstitution after alpha-beta-depleted transplantation in children. It was with unique molecular identifiers that the TCRbeta library was prepared. A single record per CDR3 protein comes from TCRdb applying MiXCR to the PCR reads. The sample consists of 640,000 or so distinct CDR3 sequences, roughly 15% of them appearing once. The sequencing here drew on PBMCs from the stem cell graft donor, taken from the stem cell graft. The receptor set was obtained from a human donor who donated a stem cell graft to a child with acute myeloid leukemia.

This clonotype was counted only a few times. The chain carries TRBV4-3 and TRBJ1-1; 8 bases match TRBD1. CDR1 LGHNA and CDR2 YSLEER come from the germline V gene. With V trimmed by 1 base and J by 3 bases, 10 bases remained unmatched. The CDR3 is made up of 17 amino acids. This CDR3 reads CASSQAWTGLGDTEAFF. In nucleotides, the CDR3 is TGCGCCAGCAGCCAAGCTTGGACAGGGCTTGGGGACACTGAAGCTTTCTTT.

Comments on this clonotype: The junction shows a germline mismatch at one end, possibly a read error. The genes are TRBV20-1 and TRBJ1-4, with a tentative D call TRBD1 (6 bases). Germline-derived CDR1 and CDR2 are DFQATT and SNEGSKA (reference sequence). The CDR3 runs to 17 residues. CDR3 sequence (DNA): TGCTGTGCTAGGGGACAAGGGGCCTTGACAACTAATGAAAAACTGTTTTTT. This codes for CCARGQGALTTNEKLFF.

In its sample, this clonotype was seen many times. The chain has TRBV6-1 and TRBJ1-2; no clear D gene. The V and J ends lost 5 bases and 6 bases respectively, with 13 bases between them. There are 13 residues in the CDR3. In germline, CDR1 is MNHNS, CDR2 SASEGT. The CDR3 loop reads CASSRRLGDGYTF. The CDR3 nucleotides read TGTGCCAGCAGTCGTCGACTTGGGGATGGCTACACCTTC.

The chain recombines TRBV5-6 with TRBJ1-2; D not certain. CDR3 size: 16 residues. Germline values: CDR1 SGHDT, CDR2 YYEEEE. V lost 0 bases and J 4 bases, leaving 16 bases between the germline ends. In DNA, the CDR3 is TGTGCCAGCAGCTTGGCTACTCCTAATCTCCGCTATGGCTACACCTTC. This sequence encodes CASSLATPNLRYGYTF.

This clonotype was counted many times. The genes are TRBV7-9 and TRBJ1-1; no clear D. The V gene's germline CDR1 is SEHNR and CDR2 FQNEAQ (reference sequence). The CDR3 runs 13 residues. V lost 7 bases, J lost 8 bases, and 17 bases lay in between. Here the CDR3 reads CASTDGRSVEAFF. Here the CDR3 DNA reads TGTGCCAGCACCGACGGCAGGAGTGTGGAAGCTTTCTTT.

This clonotype was recorded at least ten times. This rearrangement joins TRBV20-1 to TRBJ1-1; D is unresolved. Germline V gene data show CDR1 as DFQATT and CDR2 as SNEGSKA (reference sequence). CDR3 size: 15 residues. Trimming left V 0 bases short and J 0 bases short, with 11 bases between. The DNA for the CDR3 is TGCAGTGCTAGAGATATAAAGGTTATGAACACTGAAGCTTTCTTT. Amino acids: CSARDIKVMNTEAFF.

This clonotype was picked up a small number of times. The J gene is TRBJ1-3, the V gene TRBV18; D gene uncertain. The CDR3 is 17 residues long. Germline loops: CDR1 KGHSH, CDR2 LQKENI. Trimming took off 3 bases at V and 0 bases at J, with 15 bases between the two ends. This CDR3 is CASSPQDPDFSGNTIYF. CDR3 sequence (DNA): TGTGCCAGCTCACCCCAGGACCCCGACTTCTCTGGAAACACCATATATTTT.

The rearrangement joins TRBV4-3 to TRBJ1-1; 7 nucleotides line up with TRBD1. Germline loops: CDR1 LGHNA, CDR2 YSLEER. The CDR3 runs to 16 residues. The V segment lost 0 bases and the J segment 8 bases; nucleotides outside the gene matches: 12. The CDR3 is CASSQDDRDTLGEAFF. As DNA, the CDR3 is TGCGCCAGCAGCCAAGACGACAGGGACACCTTGGGGGAAGCTTTCTTT.

This clonotype has ten or more counts. The chain recombines TRBV25-1 with TRBJ1-1; D gene uncertain. CDR3 length: 16 amino acids. V was trimmed by 0 bases and J by 0 bases, leaving 11 bases between them. The germline CDR1 and CDR2 sequences are MGHDK and SYGVNS. The CDR3 reads CASSEYLGDMNTEAFF. The CDR3 bases are TGTGCCAGCAGTGAATACTTGGGAGACATGAACACTGAAGCTTTCTTT.

The rearrangement links TRBV5-1 to TRBJ2-5, with D perhaps TRBD1 (5 bases). Germline assignment: CDR1 SGHRS and CDR2 YFSETQ. V lost 0 bases and J 2 bases, leaving 14 bases between the germline ends. The CDR3 is 16 amino acids. The CDR3 reads CASSLAGQGQQETQYF. CDR3 DNA: TGCGCCAGCAGCTTGGCGGGCCAGGGTCAACAAGAGACCCAGTACTTC. Together with reference TRBV5-1 and TRBJ2-5, the CDR3 gives the full variable domain: KAGVTQTPRYLIKTRGQQVTLSCSPISGHRSVSWYQQTPGQGLQFLFEYFSETQRNKGNFPGRFSGRQFSNSRSEMNVSTLELGDSALYLCASSLAGQGQQETQYFGPGTRLLVL.

A few counts support this clonotype. The chain recombines TRBV7-2 with TRBJ2-1; 9 bases are shared with TRBD2. Germline loops: CDR1 SGHTA, CDR2 FQGNSA. The V gene end was trimmed by 7 bases and the J gene end by 0 bases; junction bases not matched to a gene: 1. The CDR3 length is 14 residues. The CDR3 coding sequence is TGTGCCAGCAATAGCGGGGGCTCCTACAATGAGCAGTTCTTC. Residues: CASNSGGSYNEQFF.

This clonotype was recorded a few times. The J gene is TRBJ1-6, the V gene TRBV10-3; 7 bases fit TRBD1. J lost 5 bases, V lost 9 bases, and 10 bases had no gene match. This CDR3 spans 15 amino acids. The germline V gene has CDR1 ENHRY and CDR2 SYGVKD. CDR3 nucleotide sequence: TGTGCCATGGGACAGTCGGGTCCGGATAATTCACCCCTCCACTTT. Translating it yields CAMGQSGPDNSPLHF.

The V and J genes are TRBV20-1 and TRBJ2-3; D gene ambiguous. This CDR3 has 12 amino acids. The V end was cut by 3 bases, the J end by 2 bases, with 6 bases between. Germline lookup yields CDR1 DFQATT and CDR2 SNEGSKA (reference sequence). The CDR3 DNA follows: TGCAGTGCTAGGGCTACCACAGATACGCAGTATTTT. Translation gives CSARATTDTQYF.

The J gene is TRBJ2-7, the V gene TRBV28; 8 bases map to TRBD1. Germline assignment: CDR1 MDHEN and CDR2 SYDVKM. The trim removed 9 bases at V and 6 bases at J, leaving 10 bases unmatched. This CDR3 is built from 13 residues. The CDR3 sequence is CASLGTGVAEQYF. The CDR3, as DNA: TGTGCCAGTCTCGGGACAGGCGTAGCCGAGCAGTACTTC.

This clonotype has only a few counts. This chain joins TRBV7-2 and TRBJ2-3; D is undetermined. Trimming stripped 1 base from V and 5 bases from J, with 13 bases between. This CDR3 has 15 residues. Germline V gene data show CDR1 as SGHTA and CDR2 as FQGNSA. The CDR3 DNA reads TGTGCCAGCAGCTTAGGCGGACGGTTCATAGATACGCAGTATTTT. Protein product: CASSLGGRFIDTQYF.

This clonotype was picked up many times. CDR3 DNA: TGTGCCAGCAGCCTACCAGCGGGGGGCTCCTACAATGAGCAGTTCTTC. This codes for CASSLPAGGSYNEQFF. This chain links TRBV7-2 with TRBJ2-1; 9 bases are a match to TRBD2. The CDR3 runs to 16 residues. Trimming cost V 5 bases and J 0 bases; bases outside gene matches: 5. In germline, CDR1 is SGHTA, CDR2 FQGNSA.

This clonotype was observed a handful of times. CDR3 coding DNA: TGTGCCAGCAGTCCCATGAGACAGGGGGCCCACGGCGAGCAGTACTTC. It encodes CASSPMRQGAHGEQYF. The chain is built from TRBV12-3 or TRBV12-4 and TRBJ2-7, with 10 bases identical to TRBD1. V dropped 5 bases and J dropped 6; count of bases not matched to a gene: 13. This CDR3 has 16 residues.

In this sample, this clonotype turned up many times. V is TRBV29-1 and J is TRBJ1-2, with D unresolved. This CDR3 comprises 10 residues. Germline V gene sequence: CDR1 SQVTM, CDR2 ANQGSEA. V lost 4 bases to trimming and J lost 7 bases, with 7 bases between them. CDR3 sequence: CSVGGPGYTF. CDR3 nucleotides: TGCAGCGTTGGAGGGCCTGGCTACACCTTC.

The rearrangement links TRBV2 to TRBJ1-6; the D gene is possibly TRBD1 (5 bases). Germline assignment: CDR1 SNHLY and CDR2 FYNNEI. The CDR3 sequence is 11 residues long. The V end was cut by 7 bases, the J end by 14 bases, with 12 bases between. The CDR3 here is CASMGGRTLHF. CDR3 in DNA: TGTGCCAGCATGGGGGGTAGGACCCTCCACTTT.

This sequence joins TRBV9 and TRBJ1-2, with D unresolved. The CDR3 loop spans 15 amino acids. Germline-derived CDR1 and CDR2 are SGDLS and YYNGEE. Trimming left V 4 bases short and J 6 bases short, with 19 bases between. The CDR3 coding sequence is TGTGCCAGCAGCCCCCTTAATAGAGGAGTCGATGGCTACACCTTC. Translated: CASSPLNRGVDGYTF.

The chain couples TRBV2 to TRBJ1-3; D is undetermined. Germline V lookup: CDR1 SNHLY, CDR2 FYNNEI. CDR3 size: 15 residues. The ends were cut back, 4 bases at V and 0 bases at J, with 10 bases in the middle. The CDR3 protein is CASSGAAVSGNTIYF. CDR3 sequence (DNA): TGTGCCAGCAGTGGGGCGGCAGTCTCTGGAAACACCATATATTTT.

This clonotype was seen repeatedly, ten times or more. The gene calls are TRBV20-1 and TRBJ2-7, with D tentatively TRBD1 (5 bases). Trimming removed 0 bases at V and 0 bases at J, with 12 bases between. This CDR3 spans 15 amino acids. Per the germline V gene, CDR1 is DFQATT and CDR2 is SNEGSKA (reference sequence). CDR3 loop: CSARDEGVSSYEQYV. CDR3 nucleotides: TGCAGTGCTAGAGATGAAGGGGTATCCTCCTACGAGCAGTACGTC.

This chain links TRBV2 with TRBJ2-5; 10 bases align to TRBD2. J gave up 2 bases and V 8 bases, and 11 bases lay outside the gene matches. The length of the CDR3 is 16 residues. Germline V CDR1 and CDR2: SNHLY, FYNNEI. CDR3 DNA: TGTGCCAGCCCGAGGGCTAGCGGGGGCCCGCAAGAGACCCAGTACTTC. Translating gives CASPRASGGPQETQYF.

This clonotype has a count of ten or more. This chain joins TRBV20-1 and TRBJ2-3; perhaps TRBD2 as D (6 bases). The CDR3 runs 13 residues. The germline V and J ends were trimmed by 1 base and 5 bases, with 10 bases remaining between them. Germline CDR1 and CDR2: DFQATT and SNEGSKA (reference sequence). The CDR3 sequence: CSARGGVLDTQYF. The DNA of the CDR3 is TGCAGTGCTAGAGGGGGGGTTCTAGATACGCAGTATTTT.

This clonotype was seen ten or more times. The chain links TRBV4-3 to TRBJ2-5; TRBD2 matches 11 bases. Trimming cost V 3 bases and J 4 bases; bases outside gene matches: 4. The CDR3 runs to 15 residues. Germline V gene data show CDR1 as LGHNA and CDR2 as YSLEER. The CDR3 nucleotides are TGCGCCAGCAGCCAGTGGACTAGCGGGCGAGAGACCCAGTACTTC. The encoded protein is CASSQWTSGRETQYF.

This clonotype was counted ten times or more. The CDR3 sequence is CASSFINTGELFF. DNA for the CDR3: TGTGCCAGCAGCTTCATAAACACCGGGGAGCTGTTTTTT. The chain carries TRBV7-3 and TRBJ2-2; D is ambiguous. The germline V and J ends were trimmed by 3 bases and 2 bases, with 4 bases remaining between them. Germline CDR1 is SGHTA and CDR2 is FQGTGA. The CDR3 extends over 13 amino acids.

The chain employs TRBV9 and TRBJ2-3, with 10 nucleotides matching TRBD2. CDR1 is SGDLS, CDR2 YYNGEE, per germline. The CDR3 is 16 residues long. Trimming took 5 bases from V and 2 from J; bases not matched to a gene: 8. Here the CDR3 DNA reads TGTGCCAGCAGACCATCAGCGGGGGGGGCCACAGATACGCAGTATTTT. This sequence encodes CASRPSAGGATDTQYF.

The J gene is TRBJ2-1, the V gene TRBV24-1; TRBD1 agrees at 11 bases. Per germline, CDR1 KGHDR and CDR2 SFDVKD. The CDR3 has 15 residues. After removal of 4 bases from V and 6 bases from J, the junction contained 4 bases not matched to a gene. The CDR3 here is CATSDLGTGGNEQFF. The CDR3 bases are TGTGCCACCAGTGACTTAGGGACAGGGGGCAATGAGCAGTTCTTC.

This clonotype has at least ten counts. This chain connects TRBV20-1 to TRBJ2-1, with 9 bases identical to TRBD2. The CDR3 has 14 residues. V shed 2 bases and J 6 bases; nucleotides not matched to a gene: 5. Germline V gene data show CDR1 as DFQATT and CDR2 as SNEGSKA (reference sequence). The CDR3 sequence: CSARFGTSFNEQFF. As DNA, the CDR3 is TGCAGTGCTAGATTTGGGACTAGCTTCAATGAGCAGTTCTTC.

This clonotype was observed many times. This chain joins TRBV7-9 and TRBJ2-1; 8 nucleotides agree with TRBD2. The CDR3 is made up of 14 amino acids. Trimming took 2 bases from V and 7 from J; bases not matched to a gene: 4. Germline CDR1 reads SEHNR; CDR2 reads FQNEAQ (reference sequence). CDR3 nucleotide sequence: TGTGCCAGCAGCTTACGGGGGGGCAGGAATGAGCAGTTCTTC. It specifies CASSLRGGRNEQFF.

There are many counts of this clonotype. The chain links TRBV20-1 to TRBJ1-6; 8 bases line up with TRBD1. The CDR3 is 14 residues long. The junction had 7 bases not matched to a gene; V was cut back by 4 bases and J by 8 bases. CDR1 and CDR2 (germline): DFQATT, SNEGSKA (reference sequence). The CDR3 protein is CSATSDRAHSPLHF. The CDR3, as DNA: TGCAGTGCTACCTCGGACAGGGCACATTCACCCCTCCACTTT.

The chain carries TRBV20-1 and TRBJ2-3, with 7 bases matching TRBD1. The length of the CDR3 is 15 residues. CDR1 is DFQATT and CDR2 is SNEGSKA in the germline V gene (reference sequence). Unmatched junction bases numbered 11, after V lost 2 bases and J lost 6 bases. The CDR3 reads CSARSGQSLGDTQYF. Here the CDR3 DNA reads TGCAGTGCTAGATCGGGACAGTCCCTTGGGGATACGCAGTATTTT.